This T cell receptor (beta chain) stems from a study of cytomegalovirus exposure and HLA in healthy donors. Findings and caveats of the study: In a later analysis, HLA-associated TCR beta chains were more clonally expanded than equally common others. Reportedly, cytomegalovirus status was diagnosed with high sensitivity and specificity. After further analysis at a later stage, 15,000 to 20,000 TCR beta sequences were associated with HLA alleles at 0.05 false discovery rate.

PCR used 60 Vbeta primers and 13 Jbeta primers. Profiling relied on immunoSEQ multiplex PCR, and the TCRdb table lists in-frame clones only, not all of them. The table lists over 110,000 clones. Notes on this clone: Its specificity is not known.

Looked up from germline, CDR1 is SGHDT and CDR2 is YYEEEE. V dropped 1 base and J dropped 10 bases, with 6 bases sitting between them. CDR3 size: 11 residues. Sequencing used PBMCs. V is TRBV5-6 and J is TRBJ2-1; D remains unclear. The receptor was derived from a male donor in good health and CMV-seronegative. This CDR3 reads CASSLNYEQFF. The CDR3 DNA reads TGTGCCAGCAGCTTGAACTACGAGCAGTTCTTC.